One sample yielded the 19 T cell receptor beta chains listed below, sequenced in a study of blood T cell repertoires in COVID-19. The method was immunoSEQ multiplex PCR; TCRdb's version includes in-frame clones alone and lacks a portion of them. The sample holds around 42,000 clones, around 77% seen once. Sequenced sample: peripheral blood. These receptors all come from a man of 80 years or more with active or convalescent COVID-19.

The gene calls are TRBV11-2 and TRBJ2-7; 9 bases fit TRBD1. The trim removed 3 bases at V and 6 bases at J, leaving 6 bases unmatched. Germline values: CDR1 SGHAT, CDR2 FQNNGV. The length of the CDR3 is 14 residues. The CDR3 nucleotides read TGTGCCAGCAGCTTCGGGACAGGGAACGGCGAGCAGTACTTC. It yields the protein CASSFGTGNGEQYF.

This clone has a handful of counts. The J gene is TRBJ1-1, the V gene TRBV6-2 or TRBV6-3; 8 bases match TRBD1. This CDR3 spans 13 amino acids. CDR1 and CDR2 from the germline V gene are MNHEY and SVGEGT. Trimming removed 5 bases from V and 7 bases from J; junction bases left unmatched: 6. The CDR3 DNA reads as TGTGCCAGCAGTGGACAGGGAGTAGTTGAAGCTTTCTTT. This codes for CASSGQGVVEAFF.

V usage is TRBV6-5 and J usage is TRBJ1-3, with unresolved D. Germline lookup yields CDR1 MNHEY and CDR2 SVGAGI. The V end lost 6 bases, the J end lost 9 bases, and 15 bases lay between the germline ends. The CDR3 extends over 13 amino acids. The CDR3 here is CASSPGHPPTIYF. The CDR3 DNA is TGTGCCAGCAGCCCAGGCCACCCTCCCACCATATATTTT.

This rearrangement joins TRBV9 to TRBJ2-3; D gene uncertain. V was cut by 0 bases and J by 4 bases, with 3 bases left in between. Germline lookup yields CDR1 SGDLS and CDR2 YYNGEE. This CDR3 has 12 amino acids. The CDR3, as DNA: TGTGCCAGCAGCGTAGCTGCAGATACGCAGTATTTT. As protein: CASSVAADTQYF.

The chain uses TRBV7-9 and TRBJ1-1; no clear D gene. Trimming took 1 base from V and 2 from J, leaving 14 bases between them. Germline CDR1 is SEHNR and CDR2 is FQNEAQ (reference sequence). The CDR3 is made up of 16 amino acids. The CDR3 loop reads CASSLGRHPDNTEAFF. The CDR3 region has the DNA TGTGCCAGCAGCTTAGGAAGACACCCCGATAACACTGAAGCTTTCTTT.

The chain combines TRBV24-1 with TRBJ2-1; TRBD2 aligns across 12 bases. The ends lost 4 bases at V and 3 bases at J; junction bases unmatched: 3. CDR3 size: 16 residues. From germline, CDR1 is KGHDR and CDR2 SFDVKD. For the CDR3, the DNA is TGTGCCACCAGTGACCCGACTAGCGGGGGCTACAATGAGCAGTTCTTC. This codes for CATSDPTSGGYNEQFF.

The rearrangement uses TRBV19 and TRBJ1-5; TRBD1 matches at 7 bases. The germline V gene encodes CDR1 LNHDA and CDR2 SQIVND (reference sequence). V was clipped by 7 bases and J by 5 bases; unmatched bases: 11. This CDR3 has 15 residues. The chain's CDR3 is CASTGRQGPYQPQHF. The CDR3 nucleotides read TGTGCCAGTACCGGGAGACAGGGCCCGTATCAGCCCCAGCATTTT.

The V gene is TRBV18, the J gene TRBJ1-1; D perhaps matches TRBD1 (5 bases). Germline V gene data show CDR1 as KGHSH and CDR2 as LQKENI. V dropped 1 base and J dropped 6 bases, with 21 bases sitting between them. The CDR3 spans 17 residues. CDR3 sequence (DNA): TGTGCCAGCTCACCACGTAGGGGATCAAACACCGTTCCTGAAGCTTTCTTT. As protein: CASSPRRGSNTVPEAFF.

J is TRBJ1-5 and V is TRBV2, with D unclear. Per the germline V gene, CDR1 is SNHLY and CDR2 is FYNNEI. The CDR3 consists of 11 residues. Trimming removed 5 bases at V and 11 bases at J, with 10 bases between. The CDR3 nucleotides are TGTGCCAGCAGTTACGACGGGGCCCAGCATTTT. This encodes CASSYDGAQHF.

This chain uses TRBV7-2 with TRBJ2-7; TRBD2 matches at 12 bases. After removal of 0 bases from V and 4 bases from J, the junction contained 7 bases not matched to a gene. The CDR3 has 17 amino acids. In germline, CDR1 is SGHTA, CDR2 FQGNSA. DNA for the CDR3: TGTGCCAGCAGCTTAGCCCCTTCTAGCGGGGGGGCGTACGAGCAGTACTTC. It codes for CASSLAPSSGGAYEQYF. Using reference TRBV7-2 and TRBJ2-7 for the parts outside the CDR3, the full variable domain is GAGVSQSPSNKVTEKGKDVELRCDPISGHTALYWYRQSLGQGLEFLIYFQGNSAPDKSGLPSDRFSAERTGGSVSTLTIQRTQQEDSAVYLCASSLAPSSGGAYEQYFGPGTRLTVT.

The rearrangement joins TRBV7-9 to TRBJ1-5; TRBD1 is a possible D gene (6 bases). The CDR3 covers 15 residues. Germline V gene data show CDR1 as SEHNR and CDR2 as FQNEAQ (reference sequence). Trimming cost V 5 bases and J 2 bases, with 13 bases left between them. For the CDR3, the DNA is TGTGCCAGCAGCCCCGGGACAACCGGCAATCAGCCCCAGCATTTT. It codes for CASSPGTTGNQPQHF.

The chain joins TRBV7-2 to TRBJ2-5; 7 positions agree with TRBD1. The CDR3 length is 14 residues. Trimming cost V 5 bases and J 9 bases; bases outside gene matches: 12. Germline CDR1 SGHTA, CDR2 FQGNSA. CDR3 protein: CASSPNGQAGAQYF. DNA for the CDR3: TGTGCCAGCAGCCCAAACGGACAGGCCGGGGCCCAGTACTTC.

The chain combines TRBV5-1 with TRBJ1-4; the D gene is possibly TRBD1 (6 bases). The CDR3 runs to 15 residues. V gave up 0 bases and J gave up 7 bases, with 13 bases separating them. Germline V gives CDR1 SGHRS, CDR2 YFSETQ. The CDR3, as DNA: TGCGCCAGCAGCTTGGACGGGACATTCGGTGAAAAACTGTTTTTT. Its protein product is CASSLDGTFGEKLFF.

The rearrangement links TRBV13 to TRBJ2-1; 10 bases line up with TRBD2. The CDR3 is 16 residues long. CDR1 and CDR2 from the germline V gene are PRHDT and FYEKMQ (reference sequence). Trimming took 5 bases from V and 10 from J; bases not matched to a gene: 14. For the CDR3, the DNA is TGTGCCAGCAGCCACCGAGGTAGCGGGGGGCAGTGGGAGCAGTTCTTC. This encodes CASSHRGSGGQWEQFF.

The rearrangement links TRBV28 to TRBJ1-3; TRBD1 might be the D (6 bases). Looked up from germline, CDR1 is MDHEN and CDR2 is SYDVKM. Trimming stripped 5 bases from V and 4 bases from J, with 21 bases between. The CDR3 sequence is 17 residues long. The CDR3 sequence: CASSRWNRVGVGNTIYF. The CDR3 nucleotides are TGTGCCAGCAGTCGGTGGAACAGGGTCGGAGTAGGAAACACCATATATTTT. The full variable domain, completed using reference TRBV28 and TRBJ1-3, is DVKVTQSSRYLVKRTGEKVFLECVQDMDHENMFWYRQDPGLGLRLIYFSYDVKMKEKGDIPEGYSVSREKKERFSLILESASTNQTSMYLCASSRWNRVGVGNTIYFGEGSWLTVV.

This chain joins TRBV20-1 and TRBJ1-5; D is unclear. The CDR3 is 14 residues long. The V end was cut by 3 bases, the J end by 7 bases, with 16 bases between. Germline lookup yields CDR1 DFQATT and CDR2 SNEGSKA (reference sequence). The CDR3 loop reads CSASLSGSRQPQHF. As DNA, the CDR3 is TGCAGTGCTAGTCTCTCGGGTTCTCGCCAGCCCCAGCATTTT.

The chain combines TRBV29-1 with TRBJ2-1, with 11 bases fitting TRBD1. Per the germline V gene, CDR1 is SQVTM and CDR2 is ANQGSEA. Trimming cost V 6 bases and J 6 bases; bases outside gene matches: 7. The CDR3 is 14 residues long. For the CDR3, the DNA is TGCAGCGTACTTAAGGACAGGGGGCTCAATGAGCAGTTCTTC. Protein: CSVLKDRGLNEQFF.

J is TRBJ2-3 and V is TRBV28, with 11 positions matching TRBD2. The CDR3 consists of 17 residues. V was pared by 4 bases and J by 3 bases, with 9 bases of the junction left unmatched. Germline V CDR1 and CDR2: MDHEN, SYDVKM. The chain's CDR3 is CASSSLLLAGDTDTQYF. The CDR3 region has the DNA TGTGCCAGCAGTTCCCTTCTACTAGCGGGGGATACAGATACGCAGTATTTT.

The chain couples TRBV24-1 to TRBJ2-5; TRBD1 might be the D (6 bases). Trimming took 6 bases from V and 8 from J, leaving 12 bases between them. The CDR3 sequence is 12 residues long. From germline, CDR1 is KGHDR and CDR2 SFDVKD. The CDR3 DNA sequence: TGTGCCACCAGTACAGGGCCAGAAACCCAGTACTTC. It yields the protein CATSTGPETQYF.